The 30 T cell receptor beta chains below come from one sample, sequenced in a study of monozygotic twins with inflammatory bowel disease (dated by TCRdb to between 2019 and 2020). Library preparation employed 5' RACE. TCRdb shows the sequencer as Illumina HiSeq 2500. TCRdb reprocessed the public reads and reports one entry per CDR3 protein sequence, without DNA. The table for this sample records about 99,000 distinct CDR3 sequences. The biggest ten clones account for roughly 1.8% of the sample. Sequencing used blood. The receptors were gathered from a human donor with ulcerative colitis or Crohn's disease, or a healthy co-twin of an affected twin (not recorded which).

The V and J genes are TRBV9 and TRBJ2-3; TCRdb's assignment of TRBD2 cannot be checked, as there is no DNA. The CDR3 consists of 15 residues. Germline loops: CDR1 SGDLS, CDR2 YYNGEE. The CDR3 spells CASSVGLAGGDTQYF.

V gene TRBV5-6 combines with J gene TRBJ2-1. Germline-derived CDR1 and CDR2 are SGHDT and YYEEEE. The CDR3 is made up of 13 amino acids. The CDR3 loop reads CASSLASYNEQFF.

The chain carries TRBV4-2 and TRBJ2-2; TCRdb's D call, TRBD1, is unchecked because there is no DNA. The germline V gene encodes CDR1 LGHNA and CDR2 YNFKEQ. CDR3 length: 19 residues. The CDR3 sequence is CASSQILRGVGPSTGELFF.

The chain joins TRBV5-5 to TRBJ2-7; TCRdb designates TRBD1, a call that cannot be tested without DNA. Per germline, CDR1 SGHKS and CDR2 YYEKEE (reference sequence). The CDR3 spans 16 residues. CDR3 amino acids: CASSLRTGGATYEQYF. Full variable domain (missing parts from reference TRBV5-5 and TRBJ2-7): DAGVTQSPTHLIKTRGQQVTLRCSPISGHKSVSWYQQVLGQGPQFIFQYYEKEERGRGNFPDRFSARQFPNYSSELNVNALLLGDSALYLCASSLRTGGATYEQYFGPGTRLTVT.

This chain uses TRBV27 with TRBJ1-3. CDR3 length equals 12 residues. Germline CDR1 reads MNHEY; CDR2 reads SMNVEV (reference sequence). This chain's CDR3 is CASRSSGNTIYF.

The genes are TRBV10-2 and TRBJ2-1; TCRdb lists TRBD2, though no DNA is available to test this call. This CDR3 spans 14 amino acids. Germline lookup yields CDR1 WSHSY and CDR2 SAAADI. The CDR3 is CASVPGPDYNEQFF.

V and J are TRBV5-1 and TRBJ2-3; TCRdb gives TRBD1 as the D gene, but with no DNA this cannot be confirmed. This CDR3 has 14 amino acids. From germline, CDR1 is SGHRS and CDR2 YFSETQ. The CDR3 protein is CASSPGHRTDTQYF.

The CDR3 loop is CASSLGSNTGELFF. The V and J genes are TRBV7-2 and TRBJ2-2. The CDR3 covers 14 residues. Germline CDR1 and CDR2: SGHTA and FQGNSA. The full variable domain, its missing parts supplied by reference TRBV7-2 and TRBJ2-2, is GAGVSQSPSNKVTEKGKDVELRCDPISGHTALYWYRQSLGQGLEFLIYFQGNSAPDKSGLPSDRFSAERTGGSVSTLTIQRTQQEDSAVYLCASSLGSNTGELFFGEGSRLTVL.

V usage is TRBV5-1 and J usage is TRBJ2-2; TCRdb proposes TRBD2, but this gene call is untestable without DNA. Germline CDR1 is SGHRS and CDR2 is YFSETQ. The CDR3 contains 16 residues. CDR3 amino acids: CASSLEGLGSTGELFF.

The V and J genes are TRBV19 and TRBJ2-3; the D call from TCRdb, TRBD2, cannot be confirmed without DNA. The CDR3 totals 15 residues. Germline CDR1 reads LNHDA; CDR2 reads SQIVND (reference sequence). The chain's CDR3 is CASWGAGGPRDTQYF.

J is TRBJ2-6 and V is TRBV5-5. Germline V gene data show CDR1 as SGHKS and CDR2 as YYEKEE (reference sequence). This CDR3 comprises 15 residues. CDR3 region: CASSFQISGANVLTF. Using reference TRBV5-5 and TRBJ2-6 for the parts outside the CDR3, the full variable domain is DAGVTQSPTHLIKTRGQQVTLRCSPISGHKSVSWYQQVLGQGPQFIFQYYEKEERGRGNFPDRFSARQFPNYSSELNVNALLLGDSALYLCASSFQISGANVLTFGAGSRLTVL.

This chain joins TRBV12-3 or TRBV12-4 and TRBJ1-5; TCRdb calls TRBD1, which cannot be checked without DNA. The CDR3 contains 13 residues. The CDR3 here is CASSFFRDQPQHF.

The chain has TRBV6-6 and TRBJ2-7; the TCRdb call, TRBD1, lacks DNA for checking. Germline V CDR1 and CDR2: MNHNY, SVGAGI (reference sequence). This CDR3 is 13 amino acids long. The CDR3 protein is CASSYPTVYEQYF.

This clonotype counts as medium-sized by frequency. The chain uses TRBV9 and TRBJ2-3. Per the germline V gene, CDR1 is SGDLS and CDR2 is YYNGEE. The CDR3 is 14 residues long. The CDR3 protein is CASSEEVFTDTQYF.

V gene TRBV30 combines with J gene TRBJ2-5. Looked up from germline, CDR1 is GTSNPN and CDR2 is SVGIG (reference sequence). The CDR3 totals 12 residues. The CDR3 sequence is CAWSALAETQYF.

The chain combines TRBV12-3 or TRBV12-4 with TRBJ2-5; TCRdb's D call, TRBD1, is unchecked because there is no DNA. The CDR3 has 15 amino acids. The CDR3 loop is CASRSGGVRRETQYF.

CDR3 region: CASSAEYSYNEQFF. This chain connects TRBV28 to TRBJ2-1. The CDR3 is made up of 14 amino acids. The germline CDR1 and CDR2 sequences are MDHEN and SYDVKM.

V and J are TRBV28 and TRBJ1-1; the D call of TRBD1 rests on TCRdb alone, since no DNA is present to check it. Germline CDR1 MDHEN, CDR2 SYDVKM. The CDR3 spans 13 residues. CDR3 residues: CASNPGVNTEAFF.

V gene TRBV28 combines with J gene TRBJ2-1; TCRdb selects TRBD1, and the lack of DNA leaves this call unchecked. This CDR3 has 13 residues. Germline V CDR1 and CDR2: MDHEN, SYDVKM. The CDR3 is CASSRPGRHEQFF.

The chain uses TRBV7-2 and TRBJ2-1; the D call from TCRdb, TRBD1, cannot be confirmed without DNA. There are 15 residues in the CDR3. Germline loops: CDR1 SGHTA, CDR2 FQGNSA. The CDR3 sequence is CASKRQGTAYNEQFF.

The chain recombines TRBV15 with TRBJ2-7; the D gene TCRdb calls, TRBD1, cannot be checked with no DNA. CDR1 is LNHNV, CDR2 YYDKDF, per germline (reference sequence). This CDR3 spans 12 amino acids. The CDR3 reads CATTTGLGEQYF.

V usage is TRBV12-3 or TRBV12-4 and J usage is TRBJ1-2. This CDR3 spans 13 amino acids. This CDR3 reads CASSLMKGLGYTF.

V usage is TRBV7-2 and J usage is TRBJ2-2; TCRdb's assignment of TRBD2 cannot be checked, as there is no DNA. CDR3 length: 15 residues. Germline V lookup: CDR1 SGHTA, CDR2 FQGNSA. This chain's CDR3 is CASSRGLANSGELFF.

This chain joins TRBV5-1 and TRBJ2-5; the D gene TCRdb calls, TRBD1, cannot be checked with no DNA. Germline V CDR1 and CDR2: SGHRS, YFSETQ. The CDR3 covers 16 residues. The CDR3 loop is CASSLVAGQRIETQYF.

J is TRBJ1-2 and V is TRBV5-6; there is no DNA to check the TCRdb D call of TRBD1. The CDR3 is 14 residues long. CDR1 and CDR2 from the germline V gene are SGHDT and YYEEEE. The CDR3: CASSFDSFFAGYTF.

The V and J genes are TRBV20-1 and TRBJ1-1. The CDR3 spans 13 residues. The germline V gene has CDR1 DFQATT and CDR2 SNEGSKA (reference sequence). CDR3 in amino acids: CSARVPGTTEAFF.

This chain links TRBV6-5 with TRBJ2-7; the D call of TRBD1 rests on TCRdb alone, since no DNA is present to check it. Germline CDR1 is MNHEY and CDR2 is SVGAGI. The CDR3 is 16 residues long. The CDR3 sequence is CASSYSGARGSYEQYF.

V is TRBV12-3 or TRBV12-4 and J is TRBJ2-5. The CDR3 contains 14 residues. The CDR3 sequence is CASSLVGTEETQYF.

The rearrangement uses TRBV5-1 and TRBJ2-5; TCRdb lists TRBD2, though no DNA is available to test this call. There are 17 residues in the CDR3. CDR1 and CDR2 from the germline V gene are SGHRS and YFSETQ. CDR3 loop: CASSFNRDFEAAETQYF. The variable domain in full, with the rest retrieved from reference TRBV5-1 and TRBJ2-5, is KAGVTQTPRYLIKTRGQQVTLSCSPISGHRSVSWYQQTPGQGLQFLFEYFSETQRNKGNFPGRFSGRQFSNSRSEMNVSTLELGDSALYLCASSFNRDFEAAETQYFGPGTRLLVL.

The chain is built from TRBV20-1 and TRBJ1-1. Looked up from germline, CDR1 is DFQATT and CDR2 is SNEGSKA (reference sequence). The CDR3 covers 12 residues. The CDR3 protein is CSTLGQPTEAFF.